Detailed here is one T cell receptor (beta chain). The antigen remains unidentified. Sequenced by immunoSEQ multiplex PCR; TCRdb stores in-frame clones only, minus some. Altogether about 5,200 clones are present, less than 85% being singletons, with the ten largest covering under 10%. Tumor tissue was taken before any definitive surgery or chemotherapy was given. This sample stems from a study of high-grade serous ovarian cancer treatment subgroups. Study-wide results and caveats: Bulk tumor TCR sequencing gave no spatial information.

The CDR3 is 13 amino acids. The V and J ends lost 0 bases and 7 bases respectively, with 13 bases between them. Germline V gene data show CDR1 as GTSNPN and CDR2 as SVGIG (reference sequence). Sequencing input: tumor tissue. The V call is TRBV30, the J call TRBJ2-7; possibly TRBD1 for D (6 bases). This receptor was identified in a human donor with high-grade serous ovarian cancer. The CDR3 loop reads CAWSVNRANEQYF. CDR3 DNA sequence: TGTGCCTGGAGTGTGAACAGGGCAAATGAGCAGTACTTC.